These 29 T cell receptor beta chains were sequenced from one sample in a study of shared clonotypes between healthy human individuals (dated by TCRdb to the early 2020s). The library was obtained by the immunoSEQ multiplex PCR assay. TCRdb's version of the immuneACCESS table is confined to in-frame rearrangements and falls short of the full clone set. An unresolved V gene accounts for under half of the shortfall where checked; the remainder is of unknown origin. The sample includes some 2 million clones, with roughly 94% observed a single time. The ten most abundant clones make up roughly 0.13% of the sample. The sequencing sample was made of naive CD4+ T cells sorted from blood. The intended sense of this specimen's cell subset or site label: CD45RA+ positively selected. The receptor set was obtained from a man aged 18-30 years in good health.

In nucleotides, the CDR3 is TGTGCCAGCAGCAGGGACCTAGCCACAGATACGCAGTATTTT. This encodes CASSRDLATDTQYF. The chain couples TRBV2 to TRBJ2-3, with D perhaps given as TRBD1 or TRBD2 (5 bases each). The CDR3 runs 14 residues. Trimming removed 6 bases from V and 2 bases from J, with 12 bases in between. CDR1 is SNHLY, CDR2 FYNNEI, per germline.

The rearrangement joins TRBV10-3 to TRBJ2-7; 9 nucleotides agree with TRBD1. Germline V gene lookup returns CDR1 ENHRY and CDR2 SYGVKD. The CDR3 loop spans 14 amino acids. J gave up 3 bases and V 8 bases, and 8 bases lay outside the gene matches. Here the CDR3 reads CAIAFGTGHYEQYF. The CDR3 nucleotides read TGTGCCATCGCCTTTGGGACAGGGCACTACGAGCAGTACTTC.

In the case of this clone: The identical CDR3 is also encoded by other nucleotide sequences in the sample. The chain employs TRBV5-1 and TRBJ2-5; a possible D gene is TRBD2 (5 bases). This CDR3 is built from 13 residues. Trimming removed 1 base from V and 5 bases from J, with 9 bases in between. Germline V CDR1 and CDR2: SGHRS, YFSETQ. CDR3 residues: CASSLRGVETQYF. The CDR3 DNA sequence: TGCGCCAGCAGCTTGCGGGGTGTGGAGACCCAGTACTTC.

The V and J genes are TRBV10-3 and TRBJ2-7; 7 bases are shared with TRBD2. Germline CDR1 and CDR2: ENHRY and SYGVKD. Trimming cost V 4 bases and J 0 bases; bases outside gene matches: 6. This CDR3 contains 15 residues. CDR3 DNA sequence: TGTGCCATCAGTGGGGCTAGCGGTAGCTCCTACGAGCAGTACTTC. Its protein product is CAISGASGSSYEQYF.

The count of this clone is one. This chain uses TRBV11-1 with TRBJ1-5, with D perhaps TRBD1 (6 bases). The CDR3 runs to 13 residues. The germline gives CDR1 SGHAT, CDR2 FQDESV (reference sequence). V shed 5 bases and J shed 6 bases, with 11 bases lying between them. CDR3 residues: CASSTEQGQPQHF. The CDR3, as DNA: TGTGCCAGCAGCACGGAACAGGGTCAGCCCCAGCATTTT. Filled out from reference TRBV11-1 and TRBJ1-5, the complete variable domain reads EAEVAQSPRYKITEKSQAVAFWCDPISGHATLYWYRQILGQGPELLVQFQDESVVDDSQLPKDRFSAERLKGVDSTLKIQPAELGDSAMYLCASSTEQGQPQHFGDGTRLSIL.

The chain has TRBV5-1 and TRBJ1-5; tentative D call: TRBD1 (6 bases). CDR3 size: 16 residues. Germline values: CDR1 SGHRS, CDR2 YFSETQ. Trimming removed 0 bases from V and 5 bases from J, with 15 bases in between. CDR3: CASSLGPRGSDQPQHF. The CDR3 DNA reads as TGCGCCAGCAGCTTGGGGCCAAGGGGGTCGGATCAGCCCCAGCATTTT.

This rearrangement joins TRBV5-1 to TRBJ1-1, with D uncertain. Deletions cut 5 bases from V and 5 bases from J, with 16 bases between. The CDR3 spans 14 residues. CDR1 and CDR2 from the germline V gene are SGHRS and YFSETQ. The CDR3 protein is CASSHEWSGTEAFF. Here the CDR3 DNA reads TGCGCCAGCAGTCATGAATGGTCTGGGACTGAAGCTTTCTTT.

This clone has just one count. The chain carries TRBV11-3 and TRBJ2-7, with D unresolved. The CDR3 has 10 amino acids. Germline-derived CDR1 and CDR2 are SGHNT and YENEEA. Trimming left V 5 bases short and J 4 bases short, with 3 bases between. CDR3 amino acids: CASSPYEQYF. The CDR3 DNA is TGTGCCAGCAGCCCTTACGAGCAGTACTTC.

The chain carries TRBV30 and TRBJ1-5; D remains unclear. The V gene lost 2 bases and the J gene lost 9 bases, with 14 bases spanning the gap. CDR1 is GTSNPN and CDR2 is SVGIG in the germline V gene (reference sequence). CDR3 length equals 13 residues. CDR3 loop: CAWSTGREMPQHF. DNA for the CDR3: TGTGCCTGGAGTACGGGGAGGGAAATGCCCCAGCATTTT.

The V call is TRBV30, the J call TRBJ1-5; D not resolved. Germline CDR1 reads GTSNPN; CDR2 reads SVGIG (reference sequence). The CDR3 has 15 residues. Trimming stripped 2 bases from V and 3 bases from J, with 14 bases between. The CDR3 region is CAWSPQDRLNQPQHF. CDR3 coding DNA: TGTGCCTGGAGTCCTCAGGACCGCCTCAATCAGCCCCAGCATTTT.

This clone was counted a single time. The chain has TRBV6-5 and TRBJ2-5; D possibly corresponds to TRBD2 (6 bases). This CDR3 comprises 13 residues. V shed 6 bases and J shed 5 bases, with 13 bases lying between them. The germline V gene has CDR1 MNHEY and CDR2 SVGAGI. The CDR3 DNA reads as TGTGCCAGCAGCAGACTAGGGAGGGAGACCCAGTACTTC. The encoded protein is CASSRLGRETQYF.

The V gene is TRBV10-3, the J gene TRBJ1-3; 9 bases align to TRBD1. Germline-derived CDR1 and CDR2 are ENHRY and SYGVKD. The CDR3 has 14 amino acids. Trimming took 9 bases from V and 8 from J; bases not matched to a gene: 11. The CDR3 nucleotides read TGTGCCATTCGGGACAGGGAAATTGCGGACACCATATATTTT. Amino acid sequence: CAIRDREIADTIYF.

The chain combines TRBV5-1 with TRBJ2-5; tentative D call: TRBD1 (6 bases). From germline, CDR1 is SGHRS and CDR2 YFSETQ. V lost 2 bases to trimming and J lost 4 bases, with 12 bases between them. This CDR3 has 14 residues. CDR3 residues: CASSFPGTLETQYF. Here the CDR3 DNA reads TGCGCCAGCAGCTTTCCCGGGACATTAGAGACCCAGTACTTC.

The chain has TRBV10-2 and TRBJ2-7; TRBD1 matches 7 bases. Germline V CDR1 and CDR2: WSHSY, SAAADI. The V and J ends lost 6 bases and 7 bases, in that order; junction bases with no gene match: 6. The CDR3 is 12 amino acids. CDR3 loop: CASRTGLGEQYF. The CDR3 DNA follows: TGCGCCAGCAGGACAGGGTTGGGGGAGCAGTACTTC.

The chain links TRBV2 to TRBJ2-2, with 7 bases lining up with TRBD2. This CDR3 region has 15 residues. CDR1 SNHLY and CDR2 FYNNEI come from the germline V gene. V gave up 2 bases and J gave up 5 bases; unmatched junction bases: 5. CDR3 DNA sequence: TGTGCCAGCAGTGAATGGCGGGGGAGGACCGGGGAGCTGTTTTTT. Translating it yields CASSEWRGRTGELFF.

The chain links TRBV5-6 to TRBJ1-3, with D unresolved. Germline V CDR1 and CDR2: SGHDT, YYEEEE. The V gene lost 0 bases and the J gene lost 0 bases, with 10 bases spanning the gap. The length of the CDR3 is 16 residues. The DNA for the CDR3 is TGTGCCAGCAGCTTGGAGCGGGCACTCTCTGGAAACACCATATATTTT. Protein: CASSLERALSGNTIYF.

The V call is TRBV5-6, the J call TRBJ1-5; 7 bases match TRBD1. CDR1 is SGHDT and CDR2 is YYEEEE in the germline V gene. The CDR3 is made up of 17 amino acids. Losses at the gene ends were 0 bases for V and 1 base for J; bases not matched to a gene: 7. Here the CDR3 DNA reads TGTGCCAGCAGCTTGGGTTTGGACAGGTGGAGCAATCAGCCCCAGCATTTT. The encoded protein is CASSLGLDRWSNQPQHF.

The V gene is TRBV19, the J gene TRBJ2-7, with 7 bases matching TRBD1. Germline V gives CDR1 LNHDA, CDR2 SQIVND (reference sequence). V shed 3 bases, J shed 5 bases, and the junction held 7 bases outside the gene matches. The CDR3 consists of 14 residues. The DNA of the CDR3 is TGTGCCAGTAGTATGGGGGACAGTTCCAACGAGCAGTACTTC. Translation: CASSMGDSSNEQYF.

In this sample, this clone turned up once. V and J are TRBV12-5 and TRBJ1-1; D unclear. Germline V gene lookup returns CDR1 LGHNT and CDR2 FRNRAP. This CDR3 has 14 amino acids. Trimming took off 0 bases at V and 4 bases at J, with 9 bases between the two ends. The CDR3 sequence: CASGLVEFSTEAFF. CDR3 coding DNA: TGTGCTAGTGGTTTGGTAGAATTTAGCACTGAAGCTTTCTTT.

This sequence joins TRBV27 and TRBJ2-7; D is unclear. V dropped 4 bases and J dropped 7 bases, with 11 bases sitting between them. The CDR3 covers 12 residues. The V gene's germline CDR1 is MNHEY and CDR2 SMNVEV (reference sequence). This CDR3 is CASSSTSREQYF. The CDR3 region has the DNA TGTGCCAGCAGTTCCACCTCTAGGGAGCAGTACTTC.

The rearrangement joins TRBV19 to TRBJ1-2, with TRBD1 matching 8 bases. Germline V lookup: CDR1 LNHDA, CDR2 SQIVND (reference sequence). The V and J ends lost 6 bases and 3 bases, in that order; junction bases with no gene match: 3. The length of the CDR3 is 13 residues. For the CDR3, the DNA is TGTGCCAGTAGGCAACAGGGGGACTATGGCTACACCTTC. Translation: CASRQQGDYGYTF.

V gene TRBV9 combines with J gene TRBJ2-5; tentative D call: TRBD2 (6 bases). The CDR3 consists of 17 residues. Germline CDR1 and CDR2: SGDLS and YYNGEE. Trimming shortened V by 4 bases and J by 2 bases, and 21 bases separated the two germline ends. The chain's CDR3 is CASSRTPGPGGQETQYF. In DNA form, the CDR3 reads TGTGCCAGCAGCCGAACGCCGGGACCCGGGGGACAAGAGACCCAGTACTTC.

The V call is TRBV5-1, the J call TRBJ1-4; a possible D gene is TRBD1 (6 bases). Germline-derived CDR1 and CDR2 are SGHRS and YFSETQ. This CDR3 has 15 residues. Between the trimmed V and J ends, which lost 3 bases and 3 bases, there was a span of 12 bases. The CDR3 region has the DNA TGCGCCAGCAGCTCCCCGGGGGGGCCTAATGAAAAACTGTTTTTT. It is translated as CASSSPGGPNEKLFF.

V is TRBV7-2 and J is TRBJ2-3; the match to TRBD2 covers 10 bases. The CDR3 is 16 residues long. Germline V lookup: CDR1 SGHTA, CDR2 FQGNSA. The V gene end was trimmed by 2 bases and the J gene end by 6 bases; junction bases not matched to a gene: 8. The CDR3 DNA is TGTGCCAGCAGCTTACAAGCGGGGGGGCCCTGGGATACGCAGTATTTT. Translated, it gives CASSLQAGGPWDTQYF.

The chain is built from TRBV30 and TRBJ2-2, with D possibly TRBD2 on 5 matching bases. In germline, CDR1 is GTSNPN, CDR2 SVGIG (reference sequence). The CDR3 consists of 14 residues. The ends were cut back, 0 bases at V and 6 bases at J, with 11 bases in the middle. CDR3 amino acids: CAWSVRRGPGELFF. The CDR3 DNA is TGTGCCTGGAGTGTAAGGAGAGGGCCCGGGGAGCTGTTTTTT.

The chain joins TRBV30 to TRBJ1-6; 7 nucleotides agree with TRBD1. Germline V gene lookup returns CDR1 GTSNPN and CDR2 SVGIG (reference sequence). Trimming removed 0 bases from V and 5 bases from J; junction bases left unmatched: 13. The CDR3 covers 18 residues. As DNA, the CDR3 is TGTGCCTGGAGTGTCGGGAGGGTGACAGGGCGAAATAATTCACCCCTCCACTTT. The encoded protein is CAWSVGRVTGRNNSPLHF.

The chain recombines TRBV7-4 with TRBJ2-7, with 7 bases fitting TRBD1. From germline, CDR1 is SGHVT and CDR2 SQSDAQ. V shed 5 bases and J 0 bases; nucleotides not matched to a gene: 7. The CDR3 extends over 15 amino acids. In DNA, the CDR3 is TGTGCCAGCAGCCCCCAGGACAGGACCTCCTACGAGCAGTACTTC. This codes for CASSPQDRTSYEQYF. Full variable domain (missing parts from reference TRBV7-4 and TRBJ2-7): GAGVSQSPRYKVAKRGRDVALRCDSISGHVTLYWYRQTLGQGSEVLTYSQSDAQRDKSGRPSGRFSAERPERSVSTLKIQRTEQGDSAVYLCASSPQDRTSYEQYFGPGTRLTVT.

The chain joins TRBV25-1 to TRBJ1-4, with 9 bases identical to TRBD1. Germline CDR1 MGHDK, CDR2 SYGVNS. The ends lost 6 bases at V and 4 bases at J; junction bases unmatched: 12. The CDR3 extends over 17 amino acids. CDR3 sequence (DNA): TGTGCCAGCAGCTCGGTCCCGGGACAGGGAAATAATGAAAAACTGTTTTTT. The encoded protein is CASSSVPGQGNNEKLFF. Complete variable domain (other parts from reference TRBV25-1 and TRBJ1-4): EADIYQTPRYLVIGTGKKITLECSQTMGHDKMYWYQQDPGMELHLIHYSYGVNSTEKGDLSSESTVSRIRTEHFPLTLESARPSHTSQYLCASSSVPGQGNNEKLFFGSGTQLSVL.

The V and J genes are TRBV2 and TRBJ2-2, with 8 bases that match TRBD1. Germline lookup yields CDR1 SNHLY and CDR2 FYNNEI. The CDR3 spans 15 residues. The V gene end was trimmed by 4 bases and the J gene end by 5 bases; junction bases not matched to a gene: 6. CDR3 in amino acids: CASSGTGRSTGELFF. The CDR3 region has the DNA TGTGCCAGCAGTGGGACAGGGCGGTCGACCGGGGAGCTGTTTTTT.